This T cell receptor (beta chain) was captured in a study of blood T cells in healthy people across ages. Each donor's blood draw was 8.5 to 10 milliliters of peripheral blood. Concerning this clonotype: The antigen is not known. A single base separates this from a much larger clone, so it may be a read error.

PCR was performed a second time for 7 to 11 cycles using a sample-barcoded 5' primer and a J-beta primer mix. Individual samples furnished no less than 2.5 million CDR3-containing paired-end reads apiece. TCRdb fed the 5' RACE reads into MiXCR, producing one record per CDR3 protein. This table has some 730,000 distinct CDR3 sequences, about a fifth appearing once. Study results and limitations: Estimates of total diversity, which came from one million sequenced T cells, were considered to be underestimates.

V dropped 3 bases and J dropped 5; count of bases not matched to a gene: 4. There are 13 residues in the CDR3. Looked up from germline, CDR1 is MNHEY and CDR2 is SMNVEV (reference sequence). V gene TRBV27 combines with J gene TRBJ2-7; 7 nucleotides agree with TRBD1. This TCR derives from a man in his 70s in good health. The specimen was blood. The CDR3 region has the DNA TGTGCCAGCAGTTTGCCGACAGGGAACGAGCAGTACTTC. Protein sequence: CASSLPTGNEQYF.